The 27 T cell receptor beta chains below were found in one sample sequenced in a study of control samples from healthy donors and cancer patients. The assay was immunoSEQ multiplex PCR, and TCRdb's table has in-frame clones only and misses some. The data contain about 150,000 clones, about 93% of them singletons. The sequencing input was blood. All receptors come from a man over 45 in good health.

This chain joins TRBV29-1 and TRBJ2-2; TRBD1 might be the D (6 bases). Germline V gene lookup returns CDR1 SQVTM and CDR2 ANQGSEA. V gave up 3 bases and J gave up 4 bases, with 9 bases separating them. The CDR3 runs 13 residues. The CDR3 loop reads CSVDRGSTGELFF. Here the CDR3 DNA reads TGCAGCGTTGACAGGGGAAGCACCGGGGAGCTGTTTTTT.

The V gene is TRBV5-1, the J gene TRBJ2-1, with 7 bases fitting TRBD2. Trimming cost V 4 bases and J 4 bases; bases outside gene matches: 8. Germline V gene sequence: CDR1 SGHRS, CDR2 YFSETQ. The length of the CDR3 is 15 residues. CDR3 nucleotide sequence: TGCGCCAGCAGCCCGAGCGGGATTTCGTACAATGAGCAGTTCTTC. It codes for CASSPSGISYNEQFF.

This clone was seen just once. Other nucleotide sequences from this sample produce the same CDR3. The chain uses TRBV6-1 and TRBJ2-3, with D uncertain. The V end lost 1 base, the J end lost 4 bases, and 6 bases lay between the germline ends. Germline V gives CDR1 MNHNS, CDR2 SASEGT. This CDR3 has 13 amino acids. The CDR3 spells CASSEGGADTQYF. CDR3 nucleotide sequence: TGTGCCAGCAGTGAAGGAGGCGCAGATACGCAGTATTTT.

This sequence joins TRBV30 and TRBJ2-5, with D perhaps assigned TRBD1 or TRBD2 (5 bases each). The CDR3 has 13 amino acids. Germline values: CDR1 GTSNPN, CDR2 SVGIG (reference sequence). The V end lost 4 bases, the J end lost 5 bases, and 14 bases lay between the germline ends. In nucleotides, the CDR3 is TGTGCCTGGAATCTACGGGGCGGGGAGACCCAGTACTTC. Translated, it gives CAWNLRGGETQYF.

The chain joins TRBV5-1 to TRBJ2-5; 10 bases match TRBD2. The V gene's germline CDR1 is SGHRS and CDR2 YFSETQ. This CDR3 region has 16 residues. The trim removed 3 bases at V and 4 bases at J, leaving 9 bases unmatched. The CDR3 region has the DNA TGCGCCAGCAGCTGGGGGTCTAGCGGGAGCGGAGAGACCCAGTACTTC. Residues: CASSWGSSGSGETQYF.

The chain couples TRBV3-1 (or the pseudogene TRBV3-2) to TRBJ1-5; the D is unclear. Germline CDR1 reads LGHDT; CDR2 reads YNNKEL (reference sequence). Trimming stripped 3 bases from V and 7 bases from J, with 13 bases between. The CDR3 contains 14 residues. The CDR3 protein is CASSHFSSEQPQHF. The CDR3 DNA follows: TGTGCCAGCAGCCATTTTTCTAGTGAACAGCCCCAGCATTTT.

The chain couples TRBV28 to TRBJ2-6; D not certain. The CDR3 loop spans 15 amino acids. Trimming took 7 bases from V and 0 from J, leaving 10 bases between them. CDR1 is MDHEN, CDR2 SYDVKM, per germline. CDR3 amino acids: CASTVGFSGANVLTF. The CDR3 nucleotides are TGTGCCAGCACCGTCGGATTCTCTGGGGCCAACGTCCTGACTTTC. The full variable domain, in which reference TRBV28 and TRBJ2-6 provide the parts outside the CDR3, is DVKVTQSSRYLVKRTGEKVFLECVQDMDHENMFWYRQDPGLGLRLIYFSYDVKMKEKGDIPEGYSVSREKKERFSLILESASTNQTSMYLCASTVGFSGANVLTFGAGSRLTVL.

This chain links TRBV6-5 with TRBJ1-2; perhaps TRBD1 as D (5 bases). The CDR3 loop spans 14 amino acids. In germline, CDR1 is MNHEY, CDR2 SVGAGI. With 4 bases removed from V and 7 bases from J, the gap between germline ends came to 16 bases. The CDR3 loop is CASSFLRGLSGYTF. The CDR3 region has the DNA TGTGCCAGCAGTTTCCTTAGGGGTTTGAGTGGCTACACCTTC.

The gene calls are TRBV27 and TRBJ2-1, with 15 bases aligning to TRBD2. The CDR3 covers 18 residues. Per germline, CDR1 MNHEY and CDR2 SMNVEV (reference sequence). V shed 3 bases, J shed 7 bases, and the junction held 10 bases outside the gene matches. The DNA of the CDR3 is TGTGCCAGCAGTTTCCTCGGGACTAGCGGGAGGAGTATGAATGAGCAGTTCTTC. Amino acid sequence: CASSFLGTSGRSMNEQFF.

The DNA for the CDR3 is TGTGCCAGCAGCCCCCGGACGGAGTTCCCCTACGAGCAGTACTTC. Protein sequence: CASSPRTEFPYEQYF. This chain connects TRBV6-5 to TRBJ2-7; D is unresolved. This CDR3 spans 15 amino acids. Trimming removed 6 bases at V and 2 bases at J, with 17 bases between. CDR1 MNHEY and CDR2 SVGAGI come from the germline V gene.

The chain employs TRBV23-1 and TRBJ1-5; D remains ambiguous. TRBV23-1 is recorded as an ORF, its role being uncertain. Deletions cut 5 bases from V and 9 bases from J, with 17 bases between. The CDR3 consists of 14 residues. The CDR3 DNA sequence: TGCGCCAGCAGTTCCCCGGGGAGGGAATTGCCCCAGCATTTT. Translated, it gives CASSSPGRELPQHF.

This chain connects TRBV10-3 to TRBJ2-5; 13 bases map to TRBD2. There are 15 residues in the CDR3. Per germline, CDR1 ENHRY and CDR2 SYGVKD. V gave up 5 bases and J gave up 5 bases; unmatched junction bases: 5. In DNA, the CDR3 is TGTGCCATCAGTCCAGGACTAGCGGGAGATGAGACCCAGTACTTC. Translation gives CAISPGLAGDETQYF.

The V call is TRBV4-1, the J call TRBJ2-3, with D uncertain. Germline V lookup: CDR1 MGHRA, CDR2 YSYEKL. This CDR3 is built from 16 residues. The V gene lost 1 base and the J gene lost 4 bases, with 15 bases spanning the gap. In DNA, the CDR3 is TGCGCCAGCAGCCAAGTAGATAGTGCGGCCCCAGATACGCAGTATTTT. It codes for CASSQVDSAAPDTQYF.

The CDR3 loop reads CASRTGQYF. The CDR3 coding sequence is TGTGCCAGCAGAACAGGGCAGTACTTC. The chain joins TRBV27 to TRBJ2-7; D is possibly TRBD1 (5 bases). Trimming left V 6 bases short and J 9 bases short, with 6 bases between. The CDR3 covers 9 residues. Germline CDR1 MNHEY, CDR2 SMNVEV (reference sequence).

The V gene is TRBV19, the J gene TRBJ2-1; TRBD2 aligns across 9 bases. The length of the CDR3 is 16 residues. Trimming took 2 bases from V and 6 from J; bases not matched to a gene: 8. The germline CDR1 and CDR2 sequences are LNHDA and SQIVND (reference sequence). The CDR3 spells CASSIRAGGPTNEQFF. The CDR3 nucleotides read TGTGCCAGTAGTATAAGGGCGGGAGGGCCAACCAATGAGCAGTTCTTC.

In its sample, this clone was seen once. The chain has TRBV6-5 and TRBJ2-1; no reliable D call. The germline V and J ends were trimmed by 10 bases and 3 bases, with 7 bases remaining between them. CDR1 and CDR2 (germline): MNHEY, SVGAGI. The CDR3 length is 11 residues. For the CDR3, the DNA is TGTGCCACCATCCGCTACAATGAGCAGTTCTTC. Translated: CATIRYNEQFF.

The chain employs TRBV3-1 (or the pseudogene TRBV3-2) and TRBJ2-7; D gene ambiguous. The CDR3 has 15 amino acids. V was shortened by 4 bases and J by 0 bases, with 13 bases between the two germline ends. Germline V gene data show CDR1 as LGHDT and CDR2 as YNNKEL (reference sequence). The CDR3 spells CASSPGSESSYEQYF. The CDR3 DNA sequence: TGTGCCAGCAGCCCCGGTTCGGAGAGCTCCTACGAGCAGTACTTC.

The chain has TRBV3-1 (or the pseudogene TRBV3-2) and TRBJ1-5; D perhaps matches TRBD1 (5 bases). The CDR3 consists of 13 residues. In germline, CDR1 is LGHDT, CDR2 YNNKEL (reference sequence). The V and J ends lost 0 bases and 11 bases respectively, with 11 bases between them. The CDR3, as DNA: TGTGCCAGCAGCCAAGATTTGATGGGGGCCCAGCATTTT. Translation gives CASSQDLMGAQHF.

The CDR3 reads CASRRDHSSYNEQFF. The CDR3 region has the DNA TGTGCCAGCAGAAGGGACCACAGCTCCTACAATGAGCAGTTCTTC. The chain links TRBV6-5 to TRBJ2-1; D may match TRBD1 or TRBD2 (5 bases each). Germline loops: CDR1 MNHEY, CDR2 SVGAGI. This CDR3 is built from 15 residues. Between the trimmed V and J ends, which lost 6 bases and 0 bases, there was a span of 12 bases.

The J gene is TRBJ1-2, the V gene TRBV19, with D maybe TRBD1 (5 bases). Trimming removed 7 bases at V and 7 bases at J, with 19 bases between. The length of the CDR3 is 14 residues. Germline V gene sequence: CDR1 LNHDA, CDR2 SQIVND (reference sequence). The CDR3 here is CASTPYVGAGGYTF. CDR3 nucleotides: TGTGCCAGTACCCCATACGTTGGGGCGGGTGGCTACACCTTC. Full variable domain (missing parts from reference TRBV19 and TRBJ1-2): DGGITQSPKYLFRKEGQNVTLSCEQNLNHDAMYWYRQDPGQGLRLIYYSQIVNDFQKGDIAEGYSVSREKKESFPLTVTSAQKNPTAFYLCASTPYVGAGGYTFGSGTRLTVV.

The chain recombines TRBV6-5 with TRBJ1-2; TRBD1 matches 9 bases. The V and J ends lost 6 bases and 1 base, in that order; junction bases with no gene match: 3. This CDR3 has 14 amino acids. Germline CDR1 and CDR2: MNHEY and SVGAGI. The CDR3 spells CASRRQGVNYGYTF. For the CDR3, the DNA is TGTGCCAGCAGGAGACAGGGGGTTAACTATGGCTACACCTTC.

The J gene is TRBJ2-3, the V gene TRBV19; D possibly matches TRBD1 or TRBD2 (5 bases each). V gave up 10 bases and J gave up 1 base, with 15 bases separating them. CDR1 and CDR2 from the germline V gene are LNHDA and SQIVND (reference sequence). The CDR3 has 14 amino acids. This CDR3 reads CATRSRGGTDTQYF. CDR3 bases: TGTGCCACCAGATCCCGAGGGGGCACAGATACGCAGTATTTT.

The rearrangement joins TRBV14 to TRBJ2-6; D perhaps matches TRBD1 (6 bases). V lost 5 bases, J lost 0 bases, and 8 bases lay in between. Germline V gene lookup returns CDR1 SGHDN and CDR2 FVKESK. The CDR3 is 15 amino acids. This CDR3 is CASSLQGSGANVLTF. The CDR3 DNA is TGTGCCAGCAGCTTACAGGGCTCTGGGGCCAACGTCCTGACTTTC. The complete variable domain, with remaining parts taken from reference TRBV14 and TRBJ2-6, reads EAGVTQFPSHSVIEKGQTVTLRCDPISGHDNLYWYRRVMGKEIKFLLHFVKESKQDESGMPNNRFLAERTGGTYSTLKVQPAELEDSGVYFCASSLQGSGANVLTFGAGSRLTVL.

This chain joins TRBV5-6 and TRBJ2-1, with 11 bases matching TRBD2. The germline V gene has CDR1 SGHDT and CDR2 YYEEEE. V shed 4 bases, J shed 9 bases, and the junction held 9 bases outside the gene matches. The CDR3 covers 15 residues. DNA of the CDR3: TGTGCCAGCAGCAAACTAGCGGGAGTTAAGAGTGAGCAGTTCTTC. This encodes CASSKLAGVKSEQFF.

The chain combines TRBV5-1 with TRBJ2-3; 10 nucleotides align to TRBD2. The CDR3 is 17 amino acids. The germline V gene encodes CDR1 SGHRS and CDR2 YFSETQ. Losses at the gene ends were 6 bases for V and 0 bases for J; bases not matched to a gene: 10. CDR3 nucleotides: TGCGCCAGCACTCGATCAGGACTAGCGGATAGCACAGATACGCAGTATTTT. This encodes CASTRSGLADSTDTQYF.

The CDR3 region has the DNA TGTGCCAGCAGCAGGGCCCCACTGGGCTTCTCCACAGATACGCAGTATTTT. This encodes CASSRAPLGFSTDTQYF. The chain links TRBV11-2 to TRBJ2-3; D remains unclear. Germline assignment: CDR1 SGHAT and CDR2 FQNNGV. The CDR3 contains 17 residues. With 5 bases removed from V and 2 bases from J, the gap between germline ends came to 20 bases.

This clone was seen a handful of times. The chain is built from TRBV2 and TRBJ2-7, with D unresolved. CDR1 is SNHLY and CDR2 is FYNNEI in the germline V gene. The CDR3 contains 12 residues. The V end lost 6 bases, the J end lost 7 bases, and 13 bases lay between the germline ends. The CDR3 sequence: CASRPDSPEQYF. CDR3 sequence (DNA): TGTGCCAGCAGACCCGACTCCCCTGAGCAGTACTTC.